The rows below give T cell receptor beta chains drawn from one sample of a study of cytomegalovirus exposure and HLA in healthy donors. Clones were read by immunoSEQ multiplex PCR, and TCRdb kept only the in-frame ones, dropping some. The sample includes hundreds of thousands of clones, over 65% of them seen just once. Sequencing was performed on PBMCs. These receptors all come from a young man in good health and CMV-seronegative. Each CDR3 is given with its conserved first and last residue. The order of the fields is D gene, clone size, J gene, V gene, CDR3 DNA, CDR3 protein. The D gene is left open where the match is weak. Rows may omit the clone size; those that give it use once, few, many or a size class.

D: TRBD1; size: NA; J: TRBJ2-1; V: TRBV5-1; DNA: TGCGCCAGCAGCTTAGGACAGGCACACAATGAGCAGTTCTTC; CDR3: CASSLGQAHNEQFF
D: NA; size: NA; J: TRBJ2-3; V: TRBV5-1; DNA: TGCGCCAGCAGCTCGGAGGGCCTTAGCACAGATACGCAGTATTTT; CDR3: CASSSEGLSTDTQYF
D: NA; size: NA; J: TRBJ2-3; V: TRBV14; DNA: TGTGCCAGCAGCCACTTTAGAGTCACAGATACGCAGTATTTT; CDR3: CASSHFRVTDTQYF
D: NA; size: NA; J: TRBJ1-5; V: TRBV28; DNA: TGTGCCAGCAGTTTACGGGACTACAGGGTCGGGGGGATACAGCCCCAGCATTTT; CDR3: CASSLRDYRVGGIQPQHF
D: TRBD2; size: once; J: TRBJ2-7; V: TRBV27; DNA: TGTGCCAGCAGTTTAACTAGCGGGAGGGCCTACGAGCAGTACTTC; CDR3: CASSLTSGRAYEQYF
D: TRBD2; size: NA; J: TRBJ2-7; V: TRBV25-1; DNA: TGTGCCAGCAGTGAGGCGGGAGTAGTTTACGAGCAGTACTTC; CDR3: CASSEAGVVYEQYF
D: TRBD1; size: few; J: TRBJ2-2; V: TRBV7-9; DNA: TGTGCCAGCAGCTTAGAGGACAGGGCGTTTTTT; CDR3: CASSLEDRAFF
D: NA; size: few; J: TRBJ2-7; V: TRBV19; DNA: TGTGCCAGTAGTGGGCAGGGTGTCCCCTACGAGCAGTACTTC; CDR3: CASSGQGVPYEQYF
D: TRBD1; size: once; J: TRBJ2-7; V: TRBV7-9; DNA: TGTGCCAGCAGCTCGGGACAGGCCGATACCTACGAGCAGTACTTC; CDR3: CASSSGQADTYEQYF
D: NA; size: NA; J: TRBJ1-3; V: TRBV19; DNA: TGTGCCAGTAGTATCCCCCGGGGGGGAAACACCATATATTTT; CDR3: CASSIPRGGNTIYF
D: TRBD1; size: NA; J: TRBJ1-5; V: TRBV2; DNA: TGTGCCAGCAGTGGATCAACAGGGGGCGGGAATCAGCCCCAGCATTTT; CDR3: CASSGSTGGGNQPQHF
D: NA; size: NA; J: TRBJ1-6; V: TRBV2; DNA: TGCGCCAGCGCGGGGGGGCAGGGAGGCTCACCCCTCCACTTT; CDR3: CASAGGQGGSPLHF
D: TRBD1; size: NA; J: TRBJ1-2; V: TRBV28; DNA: TGTGCCAGCAGTGGACACAGGGGGCTTAACTATGGCTACACCTTC; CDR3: CASSGHRGLNYGYTF
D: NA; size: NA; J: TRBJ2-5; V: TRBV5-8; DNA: TGTGCCAGCAGAGACCGGGCCAGGGGAGAGACCCAGTACTTC; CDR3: CASRDRARGETQYF
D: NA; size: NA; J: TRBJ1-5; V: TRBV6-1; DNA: TGTGCCGGCAGGACCGGGGTCCAAAGCAATCAGCCCCAGCATTTT; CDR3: CAGRTGVQSNQPQHF
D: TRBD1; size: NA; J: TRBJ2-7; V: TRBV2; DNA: TGTGCCAGCAGTGATGATGCTCCCCGGGACAGGGGTACCTACGAGCAGTACTTC; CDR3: CASSDDAPRDRGTYEQYF
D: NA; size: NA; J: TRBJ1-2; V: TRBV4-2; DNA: TGTGCCAGCAGCCAAGTTACACAAGGAGGGTATGGCTACACCTTC; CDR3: CASSQVTQGGYGYTF
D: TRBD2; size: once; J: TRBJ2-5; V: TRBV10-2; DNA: TGCGCCAGCAGTCATGACGGGACTAGCGGACAAGAGACCCAGTACTTC; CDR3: CASSHDGTSGQETQYF
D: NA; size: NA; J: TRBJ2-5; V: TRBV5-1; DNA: TGCGCCAGCAGCTTGTACACTAGACAAGAGACCCAGTACTTC; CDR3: CASSLYTRQETQYF
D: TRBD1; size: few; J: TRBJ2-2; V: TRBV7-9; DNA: TGTGCCAGCAGCGAGGGGGACAGGGGGAAGAGGGAGCTGTTTTTT; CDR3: CASSEGDRGKRELFF
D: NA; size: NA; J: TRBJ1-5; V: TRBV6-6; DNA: TGTGCCAGCAGTTACCCGCGAAGATATAGCAATCAGCCCCAGCATTTT; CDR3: CASSYPRRYSNQPQHF
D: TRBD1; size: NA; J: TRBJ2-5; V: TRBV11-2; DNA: TGTGCCAGCAGACAGTCGAGGGTTGGACAGGGGGACCAAGAGACCCAGTACTTC; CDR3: CASRQSRVGQGDQETQYF
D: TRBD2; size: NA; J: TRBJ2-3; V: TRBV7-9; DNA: TGTGCCGGGGGGGGAGGACTAGCGGTCACAGATACGCAGTATTTT; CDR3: CAGGGGLAVTDTQYF
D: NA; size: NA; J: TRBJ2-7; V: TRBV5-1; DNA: TGCGCCAGCAGCTTGGGTCTAGCCGGTTCCTACGAGCAGTACTTC; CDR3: CASSLGLAGSYEQYF
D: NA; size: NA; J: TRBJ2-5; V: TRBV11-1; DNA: TGTGCCAGCAGCTTAGGGGTCACGGGGGAGACCCAGTACTTC; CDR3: CASSLGVTGETQYF
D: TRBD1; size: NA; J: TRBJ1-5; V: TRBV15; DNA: TGTGCCACCAGCAACGGGAGGGGGCGCGGCAATCAGCCCCAGCATTTT; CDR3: CATSNGRGRGNQPQHF
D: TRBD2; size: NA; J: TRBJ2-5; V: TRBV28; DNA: TGTGCCAGCAGTTTTTACTCTAGCGGGAGGGCCGGGGAGACCCAGTACTTC; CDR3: CASSFYSSGRAGETQYF
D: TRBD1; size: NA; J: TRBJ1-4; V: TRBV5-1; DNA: TGCGCCAGCAGCTTCGCCGGGACAGACCTTAATGAAAAACTGTTTTTT; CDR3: CASSFAGTDLNEKLFF
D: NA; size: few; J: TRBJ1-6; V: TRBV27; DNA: TGTGCCAGCAGACCTACCGGGGAGTATTCACCCCTCCACTTT; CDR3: CASRPTGEYSPLHF
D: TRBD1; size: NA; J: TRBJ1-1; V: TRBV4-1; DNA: TGCGCCAGCAGCCAGGCGGACAGGGGGACCACTGAAGCTTTCTTT; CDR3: CASSQADRGTTEAFF
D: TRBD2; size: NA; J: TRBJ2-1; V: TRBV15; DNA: TGTGCCACCAGCGCCCGGACTAGCGGGAATAATGAGCAGTTCTTC; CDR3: CATSARTSGNNEQFF
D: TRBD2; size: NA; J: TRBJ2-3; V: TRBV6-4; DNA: TGTGCCAGCAGTGTTAGCGGGAGCACAGATACGCAGTATTTT; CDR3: CASSVSGSTDTQYF
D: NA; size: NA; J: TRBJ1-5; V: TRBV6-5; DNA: TGTGCCACCGGAGAGAGTCGTAGCAATCAGCCCCAGCATTTT; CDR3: CATGESRSNQPQHF
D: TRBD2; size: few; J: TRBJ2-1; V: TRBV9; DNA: TGTGCCAGCAGCGTAGCTTCAGCGGGAGCTCTCTATGAGCAGTTCTTC; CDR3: CASSVASAGALYEQFF
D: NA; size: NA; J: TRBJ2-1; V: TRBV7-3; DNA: TGTGCCAGCAGTAAAGTCCCTACGAACAATGAGCAGTTCTTC; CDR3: CASSKVPTNNEQFF
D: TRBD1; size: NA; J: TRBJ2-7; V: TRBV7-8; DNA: TGTGCCAGCAGCGAAGGACAGGGCACCTACGAGCAGTACTTC; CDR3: CASSEGQGTYEQYF
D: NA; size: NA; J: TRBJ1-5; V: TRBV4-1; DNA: TGCGCCAGCAGCCAACCGACCAAAGATGGGTCAGGGCGACAGCCCCAGCATTTT; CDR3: CASSQPTKDGSGRQPQHF